This TCR beta chain appears in the sequencing data of a study of T-cell memory formation after mild COVID-19. Study-wide results and limits: CD4/CD8 balance characterized clones contracting day 15 to 85, and CD4+ skew characterized later expanders. Some responding clones appeared in pre-infection memory, suggesting cross-reactive memory joined.

About this clonotype: Its cognate antigen is unknown.

The CDR3 is 16 residues long. Trimming cost V 1 base and J 0 bases, with 12 bases left between them. The germline V gene has CDR1 LGHNA and CDR2 YSLEER. One entry per CDR3 protein results from TCRdb running MiXCR on the 5' RACE reads. The data contain roughly 160,000 distinct CDR3 sequences, 10% to 15% of them singletons. The chain carries TRBV4-3 and TRBJ1-1, with D possibly TRBD1 on 6 matching bases. This TCR was recovered from a man aged 18 to 30 who had mild COVID-19 (a few samples of this study predate the infection). Cell type and time point are not known. The sequencing sample was made of PBMCs or a T cell subset sorted from them (not recorded which). DNA of the CDR3: TGCGCCAGCAGCCAAGTTTACAGGGCAATGAACACTGAAGCTTTCTTT. As protein: CASSQVYRAMNTEAFF.